This T cell receptor beta chain derives from a study of cytomegalovirus exposure and HLA in healthy donors. PCR primers comprised 60 Vbeta and 13 Jbeta primers. Clones were read by immunoSEQ multiplex PCR, and TCRdb kept only the in-frame ones, dropping some. Of about 160,000 clones in the sample, roughly 80% were seen once. This clone was detected a few times. The CDR3 totals 16 residues. CDR1 is SGDLS and CDR2 is YYNGEE in the germline V gene. The V and J ends lost 4 bases and 8 bases, in that order; junction bases with no gene match: 12. What was sequenced was PBMCs. This chain uses TRBV9 with TRBJ2-1; 10 nucleotides match TRBD2. The sequence was obtained from a female donor in good health and CMV-seronegative. The CDR3 sequence: CASSPGLATLTDEQFF. The DNA of the CDR3 is TGTGCCAGCAGCCCGGGACTAGCGACATTAACTGATGAGCAGTTCTTC.